The 31 T cell receptor beta chains given below trace back to one sample, sequenced in a study of Siglec-9 on CD8 T cells in melanoma. TCRdb keeps only in-frame clones here, not all; method: immunoSEQ multiplex PCR. The table records 36,000 or so clones, approximately 84% of them present only once. The sample comprised Siglec-9- CD8+ T cells sorted from blood. The receptors originated from a human donor in good health.

Only one count was recorded for this clone. The DNA for the CDR3 is TGTGCCTGGAGCATACTTGACAGGGGCTTACCCTACGAGCAGTACTTC. Protein sequence: CAWSILDRGLPYEQYF. The V call is TRBV30, the J call TRBJ2-7, with 8 bases identical to TRBD1. Trimming removed 3 bases from V and 2 bases from J; junction bases left unmatched: 12. Germline V CDR1 and CDR2: GTSNPN, SVGIG (reference sequence). The CDR3 runs to 16 residues.

As regards this clone: The sample contains more than one DNA sequence encoding this CDR3. The rearrangement uses TRBV9 and TRBJ2-1, with 7 positions matching TRBD2. Germline V gene lookup returns CDR1 SGDLS and CDR2 YYNGEE. The CDR3 runs 15 residues. Unmatched junction bases numbered 4, after V lost 0 bases and J lost 4 bases. CDR3 loop: CASSVGLAEYNEQFF. The CDR3 DNA reads TGTGCCAGCAGCGTAGGGCTAGCGGAGTACAATGAGCAGTTCTTC.

The V and J genes are TRBV7-9 and TRBJ1-1; perhaps TRBD1 as D (6 bases). Germline assignment: CDR1 SEHNR and CDR2 FQNEAQ (reference sequence). The V gene lost 2 bases and the J gene lost 4 bases, with 17 bases spanning the gap. This CDR3 has 16 residues. CDR3 protein: CASSLLRDGRGTEAFF. For the CDR3, the DNA is TGTGCCAGCAGCTTACTACGGGACGGCAGGGGCACTGAAGCTTTCTTT.

The chain is built from TRBV9 and TRBJ2-5; 8 bases agree with TRBD2. The ends lost 0 bases at V and 2 bases at J; junction bases unmatched: 3. The length of the CDR3 is 15 residues. Germline-derived CDR1 and CDR2 are SGDLS and YYNGEE. The CDR3 nucleotides are TGTGCCAGCAGCGTAGAGCGGGGGACTCAAGAGACCCAGTACTTC. It yields the protein CASSVERGTQETQYF.

J is TRBJ2-7 and V is TRBV6-5, with TRBD1 matching over 9 bases. With V trimmed by 2 bases and J by 4 bases, 3 bases remained unmatched. The length of the CDR3 is 14 residues. CDR1 MNHEY and CDR2 SVGAGI come from the germline V gene. The CDR3 coding sequence is TGTGCCAGCAGTTACACAGGGGGCGTTTACGAGCAGTACTTC. Protein: CASSYTGGVYEQYF.

CDR3 in DNA: TGTGCCTGGACTAAGGGACGGGGCGGTTCCACAGATACGCAGTATTTT. Translation gives CAWTKGRGGSTDTQYF. The rearrangement joins TRBV30 to TRBJ2-3; D could derive from TRBD1 or TRBD2 (5 bases each). From germline, CDR1 is GTSNPN and CDR2 SVGIG (reference sequence). This CDR3 spans 16 amino acids. V lost 4 bases to trimming and J lost 2 bases, with 19 bases between them.

The chain has TRBV5-6 and TRBJ1-1, with TRBD1 matching 7 bases. The CDR3 consists of 14 residues. The J segment lost 4 bases and the V segment lost 7 bases, leaving 10 bases of the junction unmatched. In germline, CDR1 is SGHDT, CDR2 YYEEEE. CDR3 bases: TGTGCCAGCGCACCACAGGGGTCGGTCACTGAAGCTTTCTTT. Translated, it gives CASAPQGSVTEAFF.

The chain recombines TRBV2 with TRBJ2-3; TRBD2 matches at 9 bases. V shed 2 bases, J shed 1 base, and the junction held 4 bases outside the gene matches. CDR1 and CDR2 from the germline V gene are SNHLY and FYNNEI. CDR3 length: 16 amino acids. CDR3 sequence (DNA): TGTGCCAGCAGTGAAACATCTAGCGGGGGCACAGATACGCAGTATTTT. The encoded protein is CASSETSSGGTDTQYF.

This chain joins TRBV15 and TRBJ1-1; TRBD1 aligns across 8 bases. The CDR3 spans 13 residues. CDR1 is LNHNV, CDR2 YYDKDF, per germline (reference sequence). Losses at the gene ends were 3 bases for V and 5 bases for J; bases not matched to a gene: 2. CDR3 region: CATSSTGGTEAFF. The CDR3 DNA reads as TGTGCCACCAGCAGTACAGGGGGGACTGAAGCTTTCTTT.

The chain combines TRBV6-6 with TRBJ2-7; D is perhaps TRBD2 (6 bases). Germline-derived CDR1 and CDR2 are MNHNY and SVGAGI (reference sequence). The CDR3 has 14 amino acids. The V end was cut by 7 bases, the J end by 2 bases, with 15 bases between. CDR3 in DNA: TGTGCCAGCACCTGGTCCGGGGGACCCTACGAGCAGTACTTC. It yields the protein CASTWSGGPYEQYF.

The chain joins TRBV13 to TRBJ2-5; 10 bases agree with TRBD1. The V gene end was trimmed by 0 bases and the J gene end by 5 bases; junction bases not matched to a gene: 3. Per the germline V gene, CDR1 is PRHDT and CDR2 is FYEKMQ (reference sequence). The CDR3 is 15 residues long. CDR3 sequence: CASSLGTGGAETQYF. The CDR3 DNA follows: TGTGCCAGCAGCTTAGGGACAGGGGGCGCGGAGACCCAGTACTTC.

V gene TRBV23-1 combines with J gene TRBJ2-2; 9 nucleotides match TRBD1. TRBV23-1 is designated an ORF whose function remains uncertain. The CDR3 has 19 residues. After removal of 3 bases from V and 4 bases from J, the junction contained 15 bases not matched to a gene. The CDR3 protein is CASSHRPRGTGIGTGELFF. DNA of the CDR3: TGCGCCAGCAGTCACCGCCCGAGGGGGACAGGGATCGGCACCGGGGAGCTGTTTTTT.

V is TRBV19 and J is TRBJ1-2, with D hard to call. The CDR3 sequence is 16 residues long. The V end lost 7 bases, the J end lost 1 base, and 19 bases lay between the germline ends. The germline gives CDR1 LNHDA, CDR2 SQIVND (reference sequence). CDR3 protein: CASTDPTSNFNYGYTF. In DNA, the CDR3 is TGTGCCAGTACCGACCCGACATCTAATTTTAACTATGGCTACACCTTC.

This sequence joins TRBV28 and TRBJ2-1; no reliable D call. Trimming took 5 bases from V and 3 from J, leaving 11 bases between them. Germline V CDR1 and CDR2: MDHEN, SYDVKM. The CDR3 is 14 residues long. The CDR3 loop is CASSPRRNYNEQFF. In nucleotides, the CDR3 is TGTGCCAGCAGTCCCCGACGGAACTACAATGAGCAGTTCTTC.

The V gene is TRBV6-5, the J gene TRBJ2-1, with D possibly TRBD2 on 6 matching bases. Germline CDR1 and CDR2: MNHEY and SVGAGI. Between the trimmed V and J ends, which lost 5 bases and 12 bases, there was a span of 20 bases. This CDR3 is 14 amino acids long. This chain's CDR3 is CASSALAEGRGQFF. In DNA, the CDR3 is TGTGCCAGCAGTGCCTTAGCGGAGGGACGAGGGCAGTTCTTC.

The chain combines TRBV6-5 with TRBJ1-6; TRBD1 agrees at 10 bases. The germline V gene has CDR1 MNHEY and CDR2 SVGAGI. Germline trimming cut 5 bases from V and 10 bases from J; bases unmatched to any gene: 8. There are 15 residues in the CDR3. The DNA of the CDR3 is TGTGCCAGCAGTCCACGGACAGGGGGGAAATCACCCCTCCACTTT. This codes for CASSPRTGGKSPLHF.

V and J are TRBV4-1 and TRBJ2-7, with 9 bases identical to TRBD1. The CDR3 spans 16 residues. CDR1 and CDR2 (germline): MGHRA, YSYEKL. Trimming removed 0 bases from V and 0 bases from J; junction bases left unmatched: 3. The DNA for the CDR3 is TGCGCCAGCAGCCAAGATATGACAGGGGGCTCCTACGAGCAGTACTTC. This translates into CASSQDMTGGSYEQYF.

With respect to this clone: Other DNA sequences of this sample code for an identical CDR3. The chain has TRBV27 and TRBJ2-7; TRBD2 matches 11 bases. Germline V lookup: CDR1 MNHEY, CDR2 SMNVEV (reference sequence). Trimming took 5 bases from V and 5 from J; bases not matched to a gene: 8. The CDR3 contains 15 residues. In DNA form, the CDR3 reads TGTGCCAGCAGTCCCCTAGCGGGAGGACCCCACGAGCAGTACTTC. It yields the protein CASSPLAGGPHEQYF.

The CDR3 region has the DNA TGTGCCAGCAGCTTTACCGGGACAGGGTTTACCGGGGAGCTGTTTTTT. Its translation: CASSFTGTGFTGELFF. The V gene is TRBV5-4, the J gene TRBJ2-2, with 9 bases aligning to TRBD1. This CDR3 region has 16 residues. CDR1 and CDR2 (germline): SGHNT, YYREEE (reference sequence). V dropped 2 bases and J dropped 5; count of bases not matched to a gene: 7.

This clone was seen only a few times. The chain joins TRBV7-3 to TRBJ2-5; TRBD2 matches 7 bases. This CDR3 comprises 14 residues. Trimming took 4 bases from V and 3 from J; bases not matched to a gene: 5. Germline V CDR1 and CDR2: SGHTA, FQGTGA. This chain's CDR3 is CASSSSGDEETQYF. The CDR3 DNA is TGTGCCAGCAGCTCTAGCGGAGATGAAGAGACCCAGTACTTC.

This rearrangement joins TRBV2 to TRBJ2-5, with TRBD2 identical over 9 bases. This CDR3 spans 14 amino acids. V lost 0 bases to trimming and J lost 4 bases; unmatched junction nucleotides: 0. Germline CDR1 SNHLY, CDR2 FYNNEI. CDR3 nucleotide sequence: TGTGCCAGCAGTGAAGCAGCGGGGGGAGAGACCCAGTACTTC. It is translated as CASSEAAGGETQYF.

V is TRBV4-1 and J is TRBJ2-2; D is perhaps TRBD1 or TRBD2 (5 bases each). This CDR3 is built from 15 residues. Germline assignment: CDR1 MGHRA and CDR2 YSYEKL. Between the trimmed V and J ends, which lost 4 bases and 4 bases, there was a span of 13 bases. The CDR3 bases are TGCGCCAGCAGCCTCGGGGACGACCCCACCGGGGAGCTGTTTTTT. Its protein product is CASSLGDDPTGELFF.

This chain joins TRBV7-9 and TRBJ2-3; D perhaps matches TRBD1 (6 bases). With 6 bases removed from V and 1 base from J, the gap between germline ends came to 14 bases. This CDR3 has 15 residues. The germline V gene has CDR1 SEHNR and CDR2 FQNEAQ (reference sequence). The CDR3 DNA follows: TGTGCCAGCAGTTTACAGGGCGCGGGCACAGATACGCAGTATTTT. Protein product: CASSLQGAGTDTQYF.

This clone was found a few times. This sample also contains other DNA sequences that code for the same CDR3. J is TRBJ1-2 and V is TRBV28, with D tentatively TRBD1 (6 bases). CDR1 MDHEN and CDR2 SYDVKM come from the germline V gene. The length of the CDR3 is 14 residues. Deletions cut 1 base from V and 2 bases from J, with 8 bases between. For the CDR3, the DNA is TGTGCCAGCAGTTTATTCAGGGGAAACTATGGCTACACCTTC. Translated, it gives CASSLFRGNYGYTF.

This chain connects TRBV14 to TRBJ2-7; D is ambiguous. The CDR3 is made up of 15 amino acids. V was clipped by 0 bases and J by 0 bases, with 9 bases between them. Germline CDR1 and CDR2: SGHDN and FVKESK. In nucleotides, the CDR3 is TGTGCCAGCAGCCAAGATCAACTGCTCTCCTACGAGCAGTACTTC. Translated: CASSQDQLLSYEQYF.

The chain uses TRBV29-1 and TRBJ2-7; TRBD1 agrees at 7 bases. J was trimmed by 6 bases and V by 4 bases; bases with no gene match: 12. Looked up from germline, CDR1 is SQVTM and CDR2 is ANQGSEA. This CDR3 contains 14 residues. CDR3 nucleotides: TGCAGCGTTGTCGCCACAGGGGCATCGGGCGAGCAGTACTTC. Translation gives CSVVATGASGEQYF.

The V gene is TRBV6-4, the J gene TRBJ2-2; D possibly corresponds to TRBD2 (6 bases). V lost 0 bases, J lost 1 base, and 9 bases lay in between. CDR1 and CDR2 from the germline V gene are MRHNA and SNTAGT. The CDR3 consists of 16 residues. CDR3 sequence reads: CASSDSVAVNTGELFF. CDR3 DNA sequence: TGTGCCAGCAGTGACTCGGTAGCGGTGAACACCGGGGAGCTGTTTTTT.

The chain combines TRBV19 with TRBJ2-7, with 7 bases that match TRBD1. Looked up from germline, CDR1 is LNHDA and CDR2 is SQIVND (reference sequence). Trimming at V came to 7 bases and at J to 6 bases, leaving 9 bases not matched to a gene. The CDR3 is 13 amino acids. The CDR3 nucleotides read TGTGCCAGTACTCCAGGGGGACCAACCGAGCAGTACTTC. It translates to CASTPGGPTEQYF.

This chain joins TRBV28 and TRBJ1-2, with 9 bases aligning to TRBD1. V was clipped by 1 base and J by 4 bases; unmatched bases: 13. CDR1 is MDHEN and CDR2 is SYDVKM in the germline V gene. CDR3 length: 18 residues. The CDR3 coding sequence is TGTGCCAGCAGTTTATATCGGGACAGGGCGACCCTTTTCTATGGCTACACCTTC. Translated, it gives CASSLYRDRATLFYGYTF.

Only a few counts were recorded for this clone. This chain joins TRBV7-9 and TRBJ2-5; a possible D gene is TRBD2 (5 bases). Germline loops: CDR1 SEHNR, CDR2 FQNEAQ (reference sequence). Trimming pared 5 bases from V and 2 bases from J, leaving 9 bases between. There are 13 residues in the CDR3. CDR3 residues: CASSDGVQETQYF. The CDR3 bases are TGTGCCAGCAGCGACGGGGTTCAAGAGACCCAGTACTTC.

This clone has a handful of counts. The gene calls are TRBV7-9 and TRBJ1-2, with D perhaps matching TRBD1 (5 bases). The CDR3 covers 14 residues. V lost 4 bases and J 4 bases, leaving 13 bases between the germline ends. CDR1 is SEHNR, CDR2 FQNEAQ, per germline (reference sequence). CDR3 nucleotide sequence: TGTGCCAGCAGCTCGGGGCAGTTAAGCTATGGCTACACCTTC. It is translated as CASSSGQLSYGYTF.